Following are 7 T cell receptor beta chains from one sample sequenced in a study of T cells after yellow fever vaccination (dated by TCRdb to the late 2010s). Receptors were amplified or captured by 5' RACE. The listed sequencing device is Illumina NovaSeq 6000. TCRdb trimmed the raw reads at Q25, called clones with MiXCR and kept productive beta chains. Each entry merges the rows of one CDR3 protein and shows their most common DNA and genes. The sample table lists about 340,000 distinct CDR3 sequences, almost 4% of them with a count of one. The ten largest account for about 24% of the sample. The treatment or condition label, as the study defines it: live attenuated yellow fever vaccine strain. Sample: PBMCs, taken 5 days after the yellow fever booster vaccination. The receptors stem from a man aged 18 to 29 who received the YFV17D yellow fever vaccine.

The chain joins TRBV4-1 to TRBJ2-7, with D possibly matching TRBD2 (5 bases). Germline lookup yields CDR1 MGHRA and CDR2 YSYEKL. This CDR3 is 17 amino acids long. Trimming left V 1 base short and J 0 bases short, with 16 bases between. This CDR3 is CASSQVISGYLSYEQYF. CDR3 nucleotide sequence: TGCGCCAGCAGCCAAGTGATCAGCGGCTATCTCTCCTACGAGCAGTACTTC.

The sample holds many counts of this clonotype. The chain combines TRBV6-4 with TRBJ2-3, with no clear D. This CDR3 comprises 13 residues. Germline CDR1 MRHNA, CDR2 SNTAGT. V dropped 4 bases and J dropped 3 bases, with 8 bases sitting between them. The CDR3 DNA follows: TGTGCCAGCAGTGGGAACCCAACAGATACGCAGTATTTT. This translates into CASSGNPTDTQYF.

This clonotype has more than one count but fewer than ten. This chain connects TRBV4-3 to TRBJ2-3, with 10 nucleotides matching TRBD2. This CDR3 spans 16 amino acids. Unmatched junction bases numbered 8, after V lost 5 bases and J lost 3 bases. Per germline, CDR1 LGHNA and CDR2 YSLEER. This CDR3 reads CASSALQAGGTDTQYF. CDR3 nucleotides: TGCGCCAGCAGCGCTCTCCAAGCGGGGGGGACAGATACGCAGTATTTT.

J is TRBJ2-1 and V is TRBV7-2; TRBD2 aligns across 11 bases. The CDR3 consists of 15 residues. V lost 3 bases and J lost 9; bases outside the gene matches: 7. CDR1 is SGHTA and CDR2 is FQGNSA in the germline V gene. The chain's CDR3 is CASSLGLADSGEQFF. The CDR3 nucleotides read TGTGCCAGCAGCTTGGGACTAGCGGACTCAGGTGAGCAGTTCTTC.

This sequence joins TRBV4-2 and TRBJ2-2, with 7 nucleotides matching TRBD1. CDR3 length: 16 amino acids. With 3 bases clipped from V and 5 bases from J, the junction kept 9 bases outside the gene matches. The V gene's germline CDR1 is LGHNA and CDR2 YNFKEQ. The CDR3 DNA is TGTGCCAGCAGCCACCGACAGGGATCGAGAACCGGGGAGCTGTTTTTT. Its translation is CASSHRQGSRTGELFF.

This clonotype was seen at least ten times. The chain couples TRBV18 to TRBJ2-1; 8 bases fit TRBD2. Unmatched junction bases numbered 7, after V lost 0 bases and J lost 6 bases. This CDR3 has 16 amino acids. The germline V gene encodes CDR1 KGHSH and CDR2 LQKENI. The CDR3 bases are TGTGCCAGCTCACCACCACATGCCAGCGGGGGCAATGAGCAGTTCTTC. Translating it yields CASSPPHASGGNEQFF.

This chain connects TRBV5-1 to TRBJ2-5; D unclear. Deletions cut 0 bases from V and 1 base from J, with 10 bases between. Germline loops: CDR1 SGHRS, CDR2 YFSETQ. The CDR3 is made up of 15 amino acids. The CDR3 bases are TGCGCCAGCAGCTTGGAACCTCTGGGCCAAGAGACCCAGTACTTC. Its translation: CASSLEPLGQETQYF.